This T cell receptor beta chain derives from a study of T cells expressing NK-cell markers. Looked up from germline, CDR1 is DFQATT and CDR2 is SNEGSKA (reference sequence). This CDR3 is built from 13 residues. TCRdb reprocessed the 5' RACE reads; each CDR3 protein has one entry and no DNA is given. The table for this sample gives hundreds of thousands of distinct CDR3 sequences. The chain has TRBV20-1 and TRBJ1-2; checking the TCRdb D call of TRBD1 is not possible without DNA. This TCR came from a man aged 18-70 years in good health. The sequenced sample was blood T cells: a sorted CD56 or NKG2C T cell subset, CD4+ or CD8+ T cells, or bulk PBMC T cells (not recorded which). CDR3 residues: CSARQGYGDRYTF.